This T cell receptor beta chain was recovered during a study of blood T cell repertoires in COVID-19. In germline, CDR1 is SGHVS, CDR2 FNYEAQ. The CDR3 covers 17 residues. The V segment lost 1 base and the J segment 6 bases; nucleotides outside the gene matches: 11. Generated by immunoSEQ multiplex PCR, the TCRdb table keeps only in-frame clones and is missing some. The sample holds roughly 500,000 clones, around nine tenths seen once. The rearrangement links TRBV7-6 to TRBJ2-1, with 8 bases lining up with TRBD2. The sequence derives from a woman between 40 and 55 years old who had recovered from COVID-19. Sequenced input: PBMCs or T cells enriched from blood (not recorded which). This CDR3 is CASSLEASGWGANEQFF. CDR3 coding DNA: TGTGCCAGCAGCTTAGAGGCTAGCGGGTGGGGCGCCAATGAGCAGTTCTTC.